This T cell receptor beta chain was recorded in a study of blood T cells in healthy people across ages. A second roughly 6 to 11 cycle PCR used barcoded and J-beta primers. TCRdb called the 5' RACE reads again in MiXCR, with one record for every CDR3 protein. This sample yields around 850,000 distinct CDR3 sequences, of which 30% to 45% are seen a single time; 13% belongs to the top ten. Per sample, extraction of total RNA gave at least 5.5 micrograms in every case. This clonotype was found a few times. Sequencing input: blood. This TCR was sampled from a man between 18 and 35 years old in good health.

The CDR3 spells CASSFPPRETQFF. The CDR3 DNA is TGTGCCAGCAGTTTCCCTCCCCGAGAGACCCAGTTCTTC. V gene TRBV12-3 or TRBV12-4 combines with J gene TRBJ2-5; no reliable D call. The J call could be wrong; TRBJ2-1 is a better fit for the DNA end. The CDR3 length is 13 residues.